This entry features one T cell receptor (beta chain) sequence. The antigen remains unidentified. This sample stems from a study of shared clonotypes between healthy human individuals. Germline assignment: CDR1 KGHSH and CDR2 LQKENI. Trimming left V 1 base short and J 6 bases short, with 9 bases between. This CDR3 is 13 amino acids long. Clones were sequenced by immunoSEQ multiplex PCR, and TCRdb holds only the in-frame ones, with some missing. The table has about a million clones, 60% to 85% seen once. Whole-study results and caveats: Large depth notwithstanding, sorted-subset sequencing proved incomplete by rarefaction. The small donor group covered limited genetic and exposure diversity.

The clonotype was recovered from a man aged 18 to 30 in good health. The V call is TRBV18, the J call TRBJ1-2; possibly TRBD1 for D (5 bases). Sequenced: memory CD4+ T cells sorted from blood. Subset described: CD45RA-negative fraction. CDR3 nucleotide sequence: TGTGCCAGCTCACCACAGGGGTTGGATGGCTACACCTTC. The encoded protein is CASSPQGLDGYTF.